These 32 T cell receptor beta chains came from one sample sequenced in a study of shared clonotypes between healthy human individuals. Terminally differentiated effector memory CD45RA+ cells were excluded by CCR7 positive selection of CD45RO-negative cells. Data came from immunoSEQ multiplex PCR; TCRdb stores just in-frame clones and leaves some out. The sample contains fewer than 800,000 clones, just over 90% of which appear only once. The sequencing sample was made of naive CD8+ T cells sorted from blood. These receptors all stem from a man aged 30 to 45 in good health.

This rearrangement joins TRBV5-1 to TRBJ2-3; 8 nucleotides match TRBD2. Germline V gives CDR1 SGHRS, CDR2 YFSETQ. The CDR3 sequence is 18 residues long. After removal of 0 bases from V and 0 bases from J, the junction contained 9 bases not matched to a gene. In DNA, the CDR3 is TGCGCCAGCAGCTTGGGTCTACTAGCGGAGACTAGCACAGATACGCAGTATTTT. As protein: CASSLGLLAETSTDTQYF.

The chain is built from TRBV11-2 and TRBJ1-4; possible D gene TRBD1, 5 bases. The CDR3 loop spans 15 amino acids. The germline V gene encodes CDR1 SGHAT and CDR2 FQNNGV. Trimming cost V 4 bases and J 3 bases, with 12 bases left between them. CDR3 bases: TGTGCCAGCAGCTATGACAGTGAGCCTAATGAAAAACTGTTTTTT. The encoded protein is CASSYDSEPNEKLFF.

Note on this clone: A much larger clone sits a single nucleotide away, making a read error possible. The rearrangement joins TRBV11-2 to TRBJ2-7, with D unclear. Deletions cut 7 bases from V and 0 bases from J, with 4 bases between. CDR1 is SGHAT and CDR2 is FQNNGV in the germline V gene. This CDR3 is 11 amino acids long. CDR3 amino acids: CASKSSYEQYF. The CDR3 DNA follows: TGTGCCAGCAAGAGCTCCTACGAGCAGTACTTC. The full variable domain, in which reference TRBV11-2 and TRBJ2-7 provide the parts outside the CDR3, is EAGVAQSPRYKIIEKRQSVAFWCNPISGHATLYWYQQILGQGPKLLIQFQNNGVVDDSQLPKDRFSAERLKGVDSTLKIQPAKLEDSAVYLCASKSSYEQYFGPGTRLTVT.

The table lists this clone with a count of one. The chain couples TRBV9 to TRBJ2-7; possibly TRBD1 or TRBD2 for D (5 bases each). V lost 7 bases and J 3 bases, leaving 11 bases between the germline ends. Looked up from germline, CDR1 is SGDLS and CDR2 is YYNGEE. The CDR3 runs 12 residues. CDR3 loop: CASGGKSYEQYF. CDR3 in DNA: TGTGCCAGCGGGGGAAAGAGCTACGAGCAGTACTTC.

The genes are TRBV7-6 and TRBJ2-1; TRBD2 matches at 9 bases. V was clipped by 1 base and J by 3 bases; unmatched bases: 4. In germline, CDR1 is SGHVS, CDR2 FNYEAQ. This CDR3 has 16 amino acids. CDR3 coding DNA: TGTGCCAGCAGCTTAGAGGCTAGCGGGAACTACAATGAGCAGTTCTTC. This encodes CASSLEASGNYNEQFF.

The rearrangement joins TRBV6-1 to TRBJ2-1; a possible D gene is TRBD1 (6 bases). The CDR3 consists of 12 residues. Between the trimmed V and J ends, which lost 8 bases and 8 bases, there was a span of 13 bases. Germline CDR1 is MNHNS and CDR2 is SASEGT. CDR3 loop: CASRDTLDEQFF. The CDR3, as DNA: TGTGCCAGCCGGGACACCCTCGATGAGCAGTTCTTC.

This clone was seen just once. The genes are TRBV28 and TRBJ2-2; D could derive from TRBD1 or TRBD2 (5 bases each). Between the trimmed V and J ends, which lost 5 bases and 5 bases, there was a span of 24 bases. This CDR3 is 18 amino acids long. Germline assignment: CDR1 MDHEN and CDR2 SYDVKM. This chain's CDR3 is CASSRLVSRDERTGELFF. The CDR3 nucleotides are TGTGCCAGCAGTCGCCTGGTAAGCCGGGACGAACGGACCGGGGAGCTGTTTTTT.

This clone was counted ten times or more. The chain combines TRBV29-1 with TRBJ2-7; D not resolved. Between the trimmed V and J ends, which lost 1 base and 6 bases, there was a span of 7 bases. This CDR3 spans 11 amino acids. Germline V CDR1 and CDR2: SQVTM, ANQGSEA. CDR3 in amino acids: CSVEALGEQYF. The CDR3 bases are TGCAGCGTTGAAGCGCTAGGCGAGCAGTACTTC.

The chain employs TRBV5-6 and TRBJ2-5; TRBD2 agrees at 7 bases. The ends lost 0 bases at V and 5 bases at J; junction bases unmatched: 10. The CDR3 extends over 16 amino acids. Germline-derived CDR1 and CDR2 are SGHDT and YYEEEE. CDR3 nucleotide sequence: TGTGCCAGCAGCTTGGATGGTACGGGAGGAGGGGAGACCCAGTACTTC. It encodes CASSLDGTGGGETQYF.

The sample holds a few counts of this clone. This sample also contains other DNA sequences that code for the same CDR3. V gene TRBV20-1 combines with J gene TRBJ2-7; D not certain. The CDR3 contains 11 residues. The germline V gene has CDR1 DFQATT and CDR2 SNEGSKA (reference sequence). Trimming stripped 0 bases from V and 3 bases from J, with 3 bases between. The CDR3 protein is CSAREYYEQYF. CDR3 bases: TGCAGTGCTAGAGAGTACTACGAGCAGTACTTC.

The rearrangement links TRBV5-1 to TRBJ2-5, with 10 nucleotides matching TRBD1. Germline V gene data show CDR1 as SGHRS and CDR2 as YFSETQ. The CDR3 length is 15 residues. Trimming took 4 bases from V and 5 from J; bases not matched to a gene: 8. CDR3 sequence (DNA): TGCGCCAGCAGCCCCGAGACAGGGGGCCTGGAGACCCAGTACTTC. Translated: CASSPETGGLETQYF.

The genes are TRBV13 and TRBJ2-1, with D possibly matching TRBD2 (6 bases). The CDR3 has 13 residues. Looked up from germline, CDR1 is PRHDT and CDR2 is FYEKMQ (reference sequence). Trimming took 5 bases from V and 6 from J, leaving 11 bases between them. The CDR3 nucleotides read TGTGCCAGCAGCCCGGGACTTCTCAATGAGCAGTTCTTC. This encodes CASSPGLLNEQFF.

CDR3 bases: TGTGCCAGCGCCCCTGTGGCGGGGGTGGTAGATACGCAGTATTTT. Protein sequence: CASAPVAGVVDTQYF. V usage is TRBV7-2 and J usage is TRBJ2-3; the match to TRBD2 covers 7 bases. Losses at the gene ends were 8 bases for V and 5 bases for J; bases not matched to a gene: 13. The length of the CDR3 is 15 residues. Germline V lookup: CDR1 SGHTA, CDR2 FQGNSA.

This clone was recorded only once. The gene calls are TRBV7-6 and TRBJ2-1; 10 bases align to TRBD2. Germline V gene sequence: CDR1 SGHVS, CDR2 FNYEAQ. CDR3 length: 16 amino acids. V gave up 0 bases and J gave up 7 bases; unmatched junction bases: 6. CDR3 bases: TGTGCCAGCAGCTTAGCGAGGCTAGCGGGAGTTAATGAGCAGTTCTTC. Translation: CASSLARLAGVNEQFF.

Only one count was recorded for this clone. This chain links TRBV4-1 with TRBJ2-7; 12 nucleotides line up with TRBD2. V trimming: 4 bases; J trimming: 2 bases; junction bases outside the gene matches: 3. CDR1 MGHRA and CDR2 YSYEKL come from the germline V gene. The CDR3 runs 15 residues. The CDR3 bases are TGCGCCAGCAGCCCGGGACTAGCGGGTGCCTACGAGCAGTACTTC. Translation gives CASSPGLAGAYEQYF.

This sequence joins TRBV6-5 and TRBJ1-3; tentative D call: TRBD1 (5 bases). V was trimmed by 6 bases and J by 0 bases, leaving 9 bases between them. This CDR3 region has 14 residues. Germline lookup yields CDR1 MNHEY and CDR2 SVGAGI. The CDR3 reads CASRRQFSGNTIYF. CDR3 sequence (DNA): TGTGCCAGCAGACGACAGTTCTCTGGAAACACCATATATTTT.

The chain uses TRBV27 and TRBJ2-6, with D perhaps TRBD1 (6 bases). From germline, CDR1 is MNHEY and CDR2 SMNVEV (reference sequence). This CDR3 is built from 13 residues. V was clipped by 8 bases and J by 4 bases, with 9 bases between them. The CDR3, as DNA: TGTGCCAGCGGGACACTGGGGGCCAACGTCCTGACTTTC. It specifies CASGTLGANVLTF.

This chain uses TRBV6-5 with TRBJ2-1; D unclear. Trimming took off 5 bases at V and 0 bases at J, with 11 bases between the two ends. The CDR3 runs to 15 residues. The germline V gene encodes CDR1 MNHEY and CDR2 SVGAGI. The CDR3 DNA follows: TGTGCCAGCAGTACCTTCAAGAGCTCCTACAATGAGCAGTTCTTC. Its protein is CASSTFKSSYNEQFF.

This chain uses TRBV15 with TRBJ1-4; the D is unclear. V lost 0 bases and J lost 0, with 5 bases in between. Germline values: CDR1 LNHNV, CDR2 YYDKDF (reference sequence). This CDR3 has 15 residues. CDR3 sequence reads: CATSREHATNEKLFF. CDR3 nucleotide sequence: TGTGCCACCAGCAGAGAGCATGCAACTAATGAAAAACTGTTTTTT.

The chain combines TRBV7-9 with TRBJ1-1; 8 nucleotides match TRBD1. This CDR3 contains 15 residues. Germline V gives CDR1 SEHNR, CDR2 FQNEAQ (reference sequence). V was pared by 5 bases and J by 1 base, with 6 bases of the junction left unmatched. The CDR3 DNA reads TGTGCCAGCAGCATGAGGGACAGGTGGAACACTGAAGCTTTCTTT. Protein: CASSMRDRWNTEAFF.

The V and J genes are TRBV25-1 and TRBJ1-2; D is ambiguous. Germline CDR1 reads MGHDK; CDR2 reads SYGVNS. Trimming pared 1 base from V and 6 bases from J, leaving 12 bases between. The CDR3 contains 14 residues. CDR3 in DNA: TGTGCCAGCAGTGAATTCGTACGAAAAGATGGCTACACCTTC. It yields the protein CASSEFVRKDGYTF.

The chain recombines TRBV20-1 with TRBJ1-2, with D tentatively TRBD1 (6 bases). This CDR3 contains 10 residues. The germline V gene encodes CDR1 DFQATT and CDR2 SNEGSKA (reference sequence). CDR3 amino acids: CTPDSYGYTF. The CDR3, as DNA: TGCACCCCGGACAGCTATGGCTACACCTTC.

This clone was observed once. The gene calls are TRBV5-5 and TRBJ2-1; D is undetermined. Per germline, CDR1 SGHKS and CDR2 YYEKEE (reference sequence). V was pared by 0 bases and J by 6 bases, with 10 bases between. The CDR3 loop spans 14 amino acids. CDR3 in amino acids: CASSLVAPPNEQFF. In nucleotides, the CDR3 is TGTGCCAGCAGCTTGGTGGCCCCCCCCAATGAGCAGTTCTTC. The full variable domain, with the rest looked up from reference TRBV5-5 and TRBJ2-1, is DAGVTQSPTHLIKTRGQQVTLRCSPISGHKSVSWYQQVLGQGPQFIFQYYEKEERGRGNFPDRFSARQFPNYSSELNVNALLLGDSALYLCASSLVAPPNEQFFGPGTRLTVL.

The CDR3: CASRLGRGPHTDTQYF. DNA of the CDR3: TGTGCCAGCCGCCTCGGGAGGGGTCCCCACACTGATACGCAGTATTTT. The genes are TRBV5-6 and TRBJ2-3, with TRBD2 identical over 8 bases. J gave up 6 bases and V 7 bases, and 16 bases lay outside the gene matches. The length of the CDR3 is 16 residues. Germline V gene sequence: CDR1 SGHDT, CDR2 YYEEEE.

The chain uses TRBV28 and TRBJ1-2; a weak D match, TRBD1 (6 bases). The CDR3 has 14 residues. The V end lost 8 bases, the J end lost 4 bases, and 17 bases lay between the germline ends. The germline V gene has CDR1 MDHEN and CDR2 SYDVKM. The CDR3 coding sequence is TGTGCCAGCGGACAGCAGGGGTCACCCTATGGCTACACCTTC. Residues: CASGQQGSPYGYTF.

CDR3: CASSDSGTDTQYF. For the CDR3, the DNA is TGTGCCAGCAGCGATAGCGGCACAGATACGCAGTATTTT. V gene TRBV9 combines with J gene TRBJ2-3; TRBD2 might be the D (5 bases). V gave up 3 bases and J gave up 1 base, with 6 bases separating them. Germline V lookup: CDR1 SGDLS, CDR2 YYNGEE. The CDR3 spans 13 residues.

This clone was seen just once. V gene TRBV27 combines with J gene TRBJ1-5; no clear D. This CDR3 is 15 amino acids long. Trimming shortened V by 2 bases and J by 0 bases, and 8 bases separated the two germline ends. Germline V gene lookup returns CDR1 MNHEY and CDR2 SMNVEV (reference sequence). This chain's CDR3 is CASSLNGFSNQPQHF. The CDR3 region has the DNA TGTGCCAGCAGTTTAAATGGGTTTAGCAATCAGCCCCAGCATTTT.

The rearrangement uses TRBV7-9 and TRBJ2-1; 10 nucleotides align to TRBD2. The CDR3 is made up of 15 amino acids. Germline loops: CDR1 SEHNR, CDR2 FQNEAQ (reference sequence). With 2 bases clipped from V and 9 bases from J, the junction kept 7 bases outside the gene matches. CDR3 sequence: CASSLSGRVFGEQFF. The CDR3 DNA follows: TGTGCCAGCAGCTTAAGCGGGAGGGTTTTCGGTGAGCAGTTCTTC. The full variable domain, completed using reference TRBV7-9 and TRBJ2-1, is DTGVSQNPRHKITKRGQNVTFRCDPISEHNRLYWYRQTLGQGPEFLTYFQNEAQLEKSRLLSDRFSAERPKGSFSTLEIQRTEQGDSAMYLCASSLSGRVFGEQFFGPGTRLTVL.

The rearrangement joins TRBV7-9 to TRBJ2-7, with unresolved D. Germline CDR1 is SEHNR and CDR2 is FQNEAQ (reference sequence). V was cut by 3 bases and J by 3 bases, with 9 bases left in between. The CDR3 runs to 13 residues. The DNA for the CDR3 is TGTGCCAGCAGCTTCAACACAGTCTACGAGCAGTACTTC. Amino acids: CASSFNTVYEQYF.

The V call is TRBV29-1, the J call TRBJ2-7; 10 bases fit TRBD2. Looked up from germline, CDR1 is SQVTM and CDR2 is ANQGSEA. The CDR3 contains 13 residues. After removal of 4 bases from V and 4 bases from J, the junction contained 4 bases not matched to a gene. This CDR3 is CSVVQAGGYEQYF. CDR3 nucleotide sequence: TGCAGCGTTGTACAAGCGGGAGGGTACGAGCAGTACTTC.

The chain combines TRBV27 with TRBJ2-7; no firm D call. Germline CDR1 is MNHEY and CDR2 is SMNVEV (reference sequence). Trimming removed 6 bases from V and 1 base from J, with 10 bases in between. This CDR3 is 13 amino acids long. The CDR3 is CASRLTASYEQYF. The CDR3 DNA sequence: TGTGCCAGCAGGCTAACAGCGTCCTACGAGCAGTACTTC.

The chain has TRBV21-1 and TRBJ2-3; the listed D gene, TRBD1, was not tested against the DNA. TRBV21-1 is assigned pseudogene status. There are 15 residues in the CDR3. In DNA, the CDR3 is TGTGCCAGCAGCAAAAGACACTCTCACACAGATACGCAGTATTTT. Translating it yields CASSKRHSHTDTQYF.